This T cell receptor (beta chain) was recorded in a study of Ad26.COV2.S vaccination and SARS-CoV-2 variants (dated by TCRdb to about 2021). Regarding the research as a whole: Donors in the vaccine arm were drawn from COV1001, a multicentre, randomized, double-blind, placebo-controlled phase I-IIa trial testing Ad26.COV2.S in healthy adults. The TCR-sequenced set comprised roughly 30 samples: around 20 Ad26.COV2.S vaccine recipients, 5 placebo recipients and 8 SARS-CoV-2 convalescent individuals. The specificity and breadth of SARS-CoV-2-reactive T cell receptors after Ad26.COV2.S vaccination were assessed by TCRbeta repertoire sequencing. Trial participants were randomized into five groups of five, in which low-dose or high-dose Ad26.COV2.S was given once or twice, or placebo was given on both occasions. Throughout the experiments and outcome assessment, investigators stayed blinded to trial group allocation. Ad26.COV2.S was given intramuscularly at 5x10^10 or 1x10^11 viral particles, as a single shot or as two shots 56 days apart.

TCRbeta CDR3 regions were sequenced with the immunoSEQ Assay. After extraction, genomic DNA underwent amplification by bias-controlled multiplex PCR, followed by high-throughput sequencing. For the original study's pipeline: To quantify the absolute abundance of each unique TCRbeta CDR3 region, sequences were collapsed and filtered. Usable DNA was measured by amplifying reference genes present in all nucleated cells, and TCRbeta template counts were normalized to that usable DNA to estimate T cell fraction. Repertoire TCRs were annotated as SARS-CoV-2-specific by exact matching of V gene, CDR3 amino acid sequence and J gene to a known reactive TCR set. The reference SARS-CoV-2 TCR set came from MIRA and was filtered for enrichment in COVID-19-positive ImmuneCODE repertoires, removing public or cross-reactive TCRs. Using the MIRA antigens, annotated TCRs were further analysed by specific ORF or by position within an ORF. Breadth was defined as the number of annotated unique rearrangements divided by the total number of unique productive rearrangements, and depth was defined as the summed frequency of the annotated unique rearrangements. Group comparisons of TCR breadth used two-sided Wilcoxon rank-sum tests. TCRdb provides this immuneACCESS table in a form limited to in-frame rearrangements. Some clones are lacking; in checked studies, under half of them reflect an unresolved V gene, and why the rest are absent is not known. D and trimming were read from the DNA, whereas the V and J calls and clone size are those reported in that table. The sample contains fewer than 400,000 clones, over 75% of them found a single time. Of the sample, approximately 1.9% is held by the ten largest clones.

With respect to this clone: Its antigen is not yet known. Per-nucleotide qualities are absent, and no much larger clonotype sits a single base away.

From the cysteine through the phenylalanine, the CDR3 covers 13 amino acids. CDR3 DNA is the only sequence kept; it has 39 bases, read in frame from the first base. Trimming removed 2 bases from V and 7 bases from J, leaving 9 bases between the germline ends. CDR1 is given as LGHNA and CDR2 as YSLEER, both from the germline V gene. According to the study, the label for this sample's treatment or condition signals: some 20 received Ad26.COV2.S at low or high dose, single or two shots; about 5 received placebo; per-sample allocation not given. Repertoires of vaccine and placebo recipients were sequenced from samples collected on day 63 after the first injection. Between 29 July and 7 August 2020, Cohort 1b enrolled around 24 adults aged 18-55 years at one site in Boston, USA. Ad26.COV2.S was a replication-incompetent adenovirus type 26 vector expressing a prefusion-stabilized SARS-CoV-2 spike protein from the original Wuhan strain.

Broad study findings and their caveats: According to the authors, total T cell responses may have been underestimated by the TCR breadth and depth analyses. After vaccination, substantial breadth of spike-specific CD8+ and CD4+ T cell responses was reported. Spike-specific TCR breadth was higher in Ad26.COV2.S recipients than in placebo recipients (P = 0.0014). Comparable non-spike TCR breadth was observed between vaccine and placebo recipients, consistent with only spike being contained in the vaccine. The study lacked the statistical power to compare responses across vaccine doses or regimens.

The rearranged segments are TRBV4-3 and TRBJ2-1; a confident D gene designation cannot be given. Here the sequenced sample was peripheral blood, taken in a trial of Ad26.COV2.S vaccine versus placebo. This clonotype was obtained from a person between 18 and 60 years old who received the Ad26.COV2.S COVID-19 vaccine or a placebo. The CDR3 has the sequence CASSQNRMNEQFF. At the DNA level, the sequence is TGCGCCAGCAGCCAAAATAGGATGAATGAGCAGTTCTTC.